This TCR beta chain came from a study of OX40 agonist ivuxolimab in advanced cancers. Findings and caveats of the study: Expanded clones tended on average to be more numerous among CD8+ T cells than CD4+.

Trimming removed 0 bases at V and 4 bases at J, with 16 bases between. Germline values: CDR1 SGHDT, CDR2 YYEEEE. This CDR3 has 16 residues. With respect to this clone: Its antigen is currently unknown.

Sequencing used immunoSEQ multiplex PCR; TCRdb keeps in-frame clones, though not all of them. This table holds tens of thousands of clones, roughly 84% found once. The receptor was isolated from an adult with an advanced solid tumor such as melanoma, head and neck, liver or kidney cancer. This specimen consisted of CD4+ or CD8+ T cells sorted from blood, obtained in a trial of the OX40 agonist ivuxolimab. The chain has TRBV5-6 and TRBJ1-2; D possibly corresponds to TRBD1 (6 bases). The CDR3 sequence is CASSLAGAGHAYGYTF. The DNA of the CDR3 is TGTGCCAGCAGCTTGGCGGGGGCAGGGCATGCCTATGGCTACACCTTC.